This TCR beta chain was sequenced in a study of radiotherapy plus CTLA-4 blockade in lung cancer. Findings and limits, study-wide: Early blood T cell clone dynamics, with interferon-beta, were reported to best predict response. After treatment with radiotherapy plus ipilimumab, TCR clones that came from the tumor expanded in blood.

Comments on this clone: Antigen unknown.

The method was immunoSEQ multiplex PCR; TCRdb's version includes in-frame clones alone and lacks a portion of them. This sample has some 110,000 clones; approximately 90% occur once, and the top ten carry over 6%. J gave up 2 bases and V 5 bases, and 22 bases lay outside the gene matches. CDR3 length: 21 amino acids. CDR1 and CDR2 from the germline V gene are MNHEY and SMNVEV (reference sequence). This specimen consisted of peripheral blood, obtained from a patient treated with radiotherapy plus ipilimumab. This receptor was identified in a human donor with non-small cell lung cancer that progressed on radiotherapy plus ipilimumab. V gene TRBV27 combines with J gene TRBJ2-3; 10 positions agree with TRBD1. DNA of the CDR3: TGTGCCAGCAGTCCCCAACCGACAGGGGGCGCTGGGGCCCAGAACACAGATACGCAGTATTTT. It is translated as CASSPQPTGGAGAQNTDTQYF.